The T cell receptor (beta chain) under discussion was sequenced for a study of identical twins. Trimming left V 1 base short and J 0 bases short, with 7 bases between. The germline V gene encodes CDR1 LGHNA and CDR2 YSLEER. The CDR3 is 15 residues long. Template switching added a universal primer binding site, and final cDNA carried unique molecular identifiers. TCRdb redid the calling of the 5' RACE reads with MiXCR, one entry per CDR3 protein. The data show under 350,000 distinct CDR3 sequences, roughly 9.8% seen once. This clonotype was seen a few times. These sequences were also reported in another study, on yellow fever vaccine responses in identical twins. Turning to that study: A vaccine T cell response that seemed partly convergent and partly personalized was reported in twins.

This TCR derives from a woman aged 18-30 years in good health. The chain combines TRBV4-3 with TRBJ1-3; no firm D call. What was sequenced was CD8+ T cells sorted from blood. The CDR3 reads CASSQAHYSGNTIYF. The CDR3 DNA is TGCGCCAGCAGCCAAGCGCATTACTCTGGAAACACCATATATTTT.